The 7 T cell receptor beta chains below come from one sample, sequenced in a study of cytomegalovirus exposure and HLA in healthy donors. The PCR used 60 Vbeta and 13 Jbeta primers. Repertoires were generated with immunoSEQ multiplex PCR, while TCRdb's copy carries only in-frame clones and drops some. This table has about 140,000 clones, roughly 83% appearing once. Material for sequencing was PBMCs. These receptors were taken from a man aged 35 to 55 in good health and CMV-seropositive.

The chain employs TRBV2 and TRBJ1-2; no firm D call. The length of the CDR3 is 12 residues. With 5 bases removed from V and 8 bases from J, the gap between germline ends came to 12 bases. The germline V gene has CDR1 SNHLY and CDR2 FYNNEI. CDR3 residues: CASSPWRRGYTF. CDR3 in DNA: TGTGCCAGCAGTCCCTGGAGAAGGGGCTACACCTTC.

The chain employs TRBV5-4 and TRBJ1-1; tentative D call: TRBD1 (6 bases). CDR1 is SGHNT, CDR2 YYREEE, per germline (reference sequence). This CDR3 comprises 15 residues. V was cut by 6 bases and J by 3 bases, with 18 bases left in between. The CDR3 here is CASTRGGAVDTEAFF. Written as DNA, the CDR3 is TGTGCCAGCACGCGGGGGGGGGCGGTGGACACTGAAGCTTTCTTT.

This chain uses TRBV9 with TRBJ2-1; TRBD2 matches 9 bases. V dropped 0 bases and J dropped 4; count of bases not matched to a gene: 8. CDR3 length equals 17 residues. Germline loops: CDR1 SGDLS, CDR2 YYNGEE. The CDR3 here is CASSVGSSGGRYNEQFF. CDR3 nucleotide sequence: TGTGCCAGCAGCGTAGGGTCCAGCGGGGGGCGGTACAATGAGCAGTTCTTC.

The chain carries TRBV18 and TRBJ1-1, with 7 positions matching TRBD1. V lost 2 bases, J lost 11 bases, and 11 bases stayed unmatched. The germline V gene has CDR1 KGHSH and CDR2 LQKENI. This CDR3 has 14 amino acids. The CDR3 DNA reads as TGTGCCAGCTCACCAATAGGACAGGATCAATATGCTTTCTTT. Its protein is CASSPIGQDQYAFF.

The chain carries TRBV29-1 and TRBJ2-7; a possible D gene is TRBD2 (5 bases). The germline CDR1 and CDR2 sequences are SQVTM and ANQGSEA. The CDR3 spans 15 residues. Trimming shortened V by 2 bases and J by 2 bases, and 16 bases separated the two germline ends. The CDR3 region is CSVESTLRGPYEQYF. In DNA, the CDR3 is TGCAGCGTTGAATCGACCCTGCGAGGGCCCTACGAGCAGTACTTC.

This chain joins TRBV7-7 and TRBJ2-5, with D perhaps TRBD1 (6 bases). V lost 1 base and J lost 5, with 11 bases in between. The CDR3 extends over 14 amino acids. Germline CDR1 reads SSHAT; CDR2 reads FNYEAQ (reference sequence). CDR3 DNA: TGTGCCAGCAGCTTAGAACAGGGCCGGGAGACCCAGTACTTC. The encoded protein is CASSLEQGRETQYF. Full variable domain (remainder filled in from reference TRBV7-7 and TRBJ2-5): GAGVSQSPRYKVTKRGQDVTLRCDPISSHATLYWYQQALGQGPEFLTYFNYEAQPDKSGLPSDRFSAERPEGSISTLTIQRTEQRDSAMYRCASSLEQGRETQYFGPGTRLLVL.

The chain combines TRBV7-2 with TRBJ1-2, with unresolved D. This CDR3 comprises 13 residues. V lost 1 base and J 4 bases, leaving 7 bases between the germline ends. CDR1 and CDR2 from the germline V gene are SGHTA and FQGNSA. Written as DNA, the CDR3 is TGTGCCAGCAGCTTAGATCGGTCCTATGGCTACACCTTC. It yields the protein CASSLDRSYGYTF.